Following are 2 T cell receptor beta chains from one sample sequenced in a study of cytomegalovirus exposure and HLA in healthy donors. Generated by immunoSEQ multiplex PCR, the TCRdb table keeps only in-frame clones and is missing some. The table lists some 130,000 clones, approximately 80% of them singletons. Source material: PBMCs. Every receptor here comes from a man aged 30-40 years in good health and CMV-seropositive.

The CDR3, as DNA: TGTGCCAGCAGCTATGAACTCGGGACAGGGTGGGGCTACACCTTC. The encoded protein is CASSYELGTGWGYTF. The chain links TRBV5-4 to TRBJ1-2, with TRBD1 identical over 9 bases. From germline, CDR1 is SGHNT and CDR2 YYREEE (reference sequence). CDR3 size: 15 residues. V was clipped by 3 bases and J by 8 bases; unmatched bases: 11.

V gene TRBV9 combines with J gene TRBJ2-5; D perhaps matches TRBD2 (6 bases). The CDR3 is 13 amino acids. V dropped 5 bases and J dropped 5 bases, with 13 bases sitting between them. Looked up from germline, CDR1 is SGDLS and CDR2 is YYNGEE. The CDR3 region has the DNA TGTGCCAGCAGGGCCCCGAGCGGGGAGACCCAGTACTTC. This encodes CASRAPSGETQYF. Drawing the rest from reference TRBV9 and TRBJ2-5, the complete variable domain is DSGVTQTPKHLITATGQRVTLRCSPRSGDLSVYWYQQSLDQGLQFLIQYYNGEERAKGNILERFSAQQFPDLHSELNLSSLELGDSALYFCASRAPSGETQYFGPGTRLLVL.